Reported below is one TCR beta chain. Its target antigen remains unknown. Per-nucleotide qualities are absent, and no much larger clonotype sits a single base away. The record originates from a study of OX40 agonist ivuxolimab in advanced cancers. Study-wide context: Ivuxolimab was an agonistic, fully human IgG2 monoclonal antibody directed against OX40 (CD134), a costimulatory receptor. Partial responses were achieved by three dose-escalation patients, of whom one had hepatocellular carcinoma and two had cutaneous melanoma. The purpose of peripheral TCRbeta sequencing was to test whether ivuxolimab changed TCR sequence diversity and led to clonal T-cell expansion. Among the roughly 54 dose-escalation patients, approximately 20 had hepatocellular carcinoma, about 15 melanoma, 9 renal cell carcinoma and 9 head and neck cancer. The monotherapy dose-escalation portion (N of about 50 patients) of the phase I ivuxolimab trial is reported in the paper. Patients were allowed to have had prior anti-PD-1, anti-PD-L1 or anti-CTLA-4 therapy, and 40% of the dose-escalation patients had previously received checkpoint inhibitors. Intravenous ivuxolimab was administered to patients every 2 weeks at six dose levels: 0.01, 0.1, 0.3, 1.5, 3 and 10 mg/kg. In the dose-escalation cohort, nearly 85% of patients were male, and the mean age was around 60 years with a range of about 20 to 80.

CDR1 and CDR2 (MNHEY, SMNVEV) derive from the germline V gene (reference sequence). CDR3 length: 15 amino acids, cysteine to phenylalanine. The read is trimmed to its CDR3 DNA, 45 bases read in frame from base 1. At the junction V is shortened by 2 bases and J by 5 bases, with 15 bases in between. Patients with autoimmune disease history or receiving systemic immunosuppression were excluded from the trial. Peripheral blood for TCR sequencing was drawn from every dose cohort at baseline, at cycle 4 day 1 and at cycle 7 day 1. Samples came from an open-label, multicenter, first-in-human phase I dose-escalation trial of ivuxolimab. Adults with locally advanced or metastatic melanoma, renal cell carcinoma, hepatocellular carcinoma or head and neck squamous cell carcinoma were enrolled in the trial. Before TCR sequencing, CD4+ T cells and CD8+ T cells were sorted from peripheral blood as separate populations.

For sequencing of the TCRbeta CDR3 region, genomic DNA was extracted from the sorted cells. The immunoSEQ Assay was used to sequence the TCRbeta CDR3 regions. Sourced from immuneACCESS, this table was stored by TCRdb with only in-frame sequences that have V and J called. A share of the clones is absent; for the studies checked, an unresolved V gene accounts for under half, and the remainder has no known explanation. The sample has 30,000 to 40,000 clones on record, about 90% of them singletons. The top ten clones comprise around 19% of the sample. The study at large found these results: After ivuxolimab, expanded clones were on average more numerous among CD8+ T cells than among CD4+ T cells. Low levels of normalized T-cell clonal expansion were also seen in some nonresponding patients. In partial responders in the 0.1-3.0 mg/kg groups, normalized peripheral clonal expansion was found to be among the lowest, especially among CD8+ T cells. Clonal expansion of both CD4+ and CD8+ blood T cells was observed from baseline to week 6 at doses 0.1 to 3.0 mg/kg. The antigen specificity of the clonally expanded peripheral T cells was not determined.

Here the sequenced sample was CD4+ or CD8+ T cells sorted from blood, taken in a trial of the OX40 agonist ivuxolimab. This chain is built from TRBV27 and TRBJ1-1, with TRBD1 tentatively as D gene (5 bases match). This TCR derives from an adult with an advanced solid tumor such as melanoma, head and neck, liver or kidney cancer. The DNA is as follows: TGTGCCAGCAGTTTACGATGGGGGGGTCTAACTGAAGCTTTCTTT. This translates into CASSLRWGGLTEAFF.